The subject of this entry is one T cell receptor (beta chain). This entry belongs to a study of blood T cell repertoires in COVID-19. Profiled with immunoSEQ multiplex PCR; TCRdb holds only in-frame clones, not every one. In the table there are 250,000 to 400,000 clones, around nine tenths of which are singletons. CDR3 length: 12 amino acids. Between the trimmed V and J ends, which lost 3 bases and 8 bases, there was a span of 10 bases. The specimen sequenced was PBMCs or T cells enriched from blood (not recorded which). The receptor was isolated from a man aged 55 to 70 who had recovered from COVID-19. V is TRBV12-3 or TRBV12-4 and J is TRBJ1-2; D is undetermined. CDR3 sequence reads: CASSFLGGGYTF. DNA for the CDR3: TGTGCCAGCAGTTTCCTGGGAGGAGGCTACACCTTC.